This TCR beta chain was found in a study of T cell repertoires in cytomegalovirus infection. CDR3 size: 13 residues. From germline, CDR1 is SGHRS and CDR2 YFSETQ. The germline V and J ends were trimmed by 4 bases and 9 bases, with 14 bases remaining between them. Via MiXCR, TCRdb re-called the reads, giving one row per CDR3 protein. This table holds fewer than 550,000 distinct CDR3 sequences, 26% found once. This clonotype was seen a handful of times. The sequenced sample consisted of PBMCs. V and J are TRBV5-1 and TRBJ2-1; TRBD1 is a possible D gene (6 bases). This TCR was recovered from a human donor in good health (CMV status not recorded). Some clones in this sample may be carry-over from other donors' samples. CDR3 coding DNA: TGCGCCAGCAGCCTTGGGACAATAGGTGAGCAGTTCTTC. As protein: CASSLGTIGEQFF.